This TCR beta chain stems from a study of blood T cell repertoires in COVID-19. Germline V gene sequence: CDR1 SGHRS, CDR2 YFSETQ. This CDR3 contains 12 residues. Trimming at V came to 6 bases and at J to 8 bases, leaving 4 bases not matched to a gene. Per the original methods: Estimates of nucleated cell counts were drawn from the amplification of reference gene primers. The data were produced by immunoSEQ multiplex PCR, yet TCRdb's version contains in-frame clones alone and is incomplete. V and J calls and clone size come straight from that table; D and trimming were deduced from the DNA. The table includes 80,000 or so clones, 86% detected once.

This receptor was taken from a human donor in a cohort sampled during active COVID-19. The chain carries TRBV5-1 and TRBJ1-2; TRBD1 matches 10 bases. Sequencing was carried out using peripheral blood. CDR3 amino acids: CASTGTGEGYTF. The DNA of the CDR3 is TGCGCCAGCACCGGGACAGGGGAGGGCTACACCTTC.